A single sample is the source of the 17 T cell receptor beta chains below, sequenced in a study of blood T cell repertoires in COVID-19. Only in-frame clones appear in the TCRdb table, and some are missing; sequencing was by immunoSEQ multiplex PCR. The sample contains about 230,000 clones, under 90% of which appear only once. The material sequenced was peripheral blood. The receptors come from a woman older than 75 with active or convalescent COVID-19.

This clone is a singleton in its sample. This rearrangement joins TRBV9 to TRBJ1-3; D not certain. The CDR3 is made up of 14 amino acids. The V gene's germline CDR1 is SGDLS and CDR2 YYNGEE. V was trimmed by 1 base and J by 0 bases, leaving 5 bases between them. CDR3 sequence reads: CASSVTSSGNTIYF. DNA for the CDR3: TGTGCCAGCAGCGTAACGAGCTCTGGAAACACCATATATTTT.

The chain has TRBV6-5 and TRBJ2-7; 9 bases align to TRBD2. CDR1 is MNHEY and CDR2 is SVGAGI in the germline V gene. V shed 8 bases, J shed 6 bases, and the junction held 11 bases outside the gene matches. CDR3 length: 14 amino acids. The DNA for the CDR3 is TGTGCCAGCCGCGGGGGGGCGGCCTACTCCGAGCAGTACTTC. It translates to CASRGGAAYSEQYF.

In this sample, this clone turned up a few times. The chain is built from TRBV7-9 and TRBJ1-6; maybe TRBD1 (6 bases). The CDR3 extends over 15 amino acids. V was clipped by 1 base and J by 7 bases, with 11 bases between them. CDR1 is SEHNR, CDR2 FQNEAQ, per germline (reference sequence). In nucleotides, the CDR3 is TGTGCCAGCAGCTTAGAGACAGGACAAAATTCACCCCTCCACTTT. This encodes CASSLETGQNSPLHF.

J is TRBJ1-5 and V is TRBV18, with a possible D match to TRBD1 (5 bases). In germline, CDR1 is KGHSH, CDR2 LQKENI. V was trimmed by 1 base and J by 4 bases, leaving 8 bases between them. CDR3 length equals 14 residues. This CDR3 is CASSPLKGNQPQHF. CDR3 DNA sequence: TGTGCCAGCTCACCACTGAAGGGGAATCAGCCCCAGCATTTT.

The genes are TRBV4-1 and TRBJ2-1; 12 nucleotides agree with TRBD2. The V gene's germline CDR1 is MGHRA and CDR2 YSYEKL. Losses at the gene ends were 0 bases for V and 3 bases for J; bases not matched to a gene: 3. This CDR3 has 17 amino acids. DNA of the CDR3: TGCGCCAGCAGCCAAGATTGGGGACTAGCGGGCTACAATGAGCAGTTCTTC. It encodes CASSQDWGLAGYNEQFF.

This rearrangement joins TRBV7-6 to TRBJ1-6; 7 bases agree with TRBD1. In germline, CDR1 is SGHVS, CDR2 FNYEAQ. The CDR3 totals 15 residues. The V gene end was trimmed by 1 base and the J gene end by 4 bases; junction bases not matched to a gene: 1. CDR3 sequence: CASSLVGQYNSPLHF. In nucleotides, the CDR3 is TGTGCCAGCAGCTTAGTGGGACAGTATAATTCACCCCTCCACTTT.

J is TRBJ1-1 and V is TRBV2; TRBD1 matches 8 bases. The V and J ends lost 10 bases and 3 bases, in that order; junction bases with no gene match: 7. CDR1 and CDR2 (germline): SNHLY, FYNNEI. The CDR3 is 13 residues long. CDR3 in DNA: TGTGCCACCAGACAGGGGAGTTACACTGAAGCTTTCTTT. This translates into CATRQGSYTEAFF.

This clone was observed a handful of times. The V and J genes are TRBV6-6 and TRBJ1-2; D remains unclear. Germline V gene sequence: CDR1 MNHNY, CDR2 SVGAGI (reference sequence). This CDR3 is built from 12 residues. V was clipped by 7 bases and J by 3 bases, with 9 bases between them. CDR3: CASNYFDYGYTF. CDR3 bases: TGTGCCAGCAACTATTTCGACTATGGCTACACCTTC.

The rearrangement links TRBV30 to TRBJ1-1; weak D call: TRBD1 (5 bases). V was pared by 3 bases and J by 3 bases, with 5 bases between. Germline-derived CDR1 and CDR2 are GTSNPN and SVGIG (reference sequence). The CDR3 spans 11 residues. The CDR3 sequence is CAWSRDTEAFF. CDR3 nucleotides: TGTGCCTGGAGCAGGGACACTGAAGCTTTCTTT. Full variable domain (remainder filled in from reference TRBV30 and TRBJ1-1): SQTIHQWPATLVQPVGSPLSLECTVEGTSNPNLYWYRQAAGRGLQLLFYSVGIGQISSEVPQNLSASRPQDRQFILSSKKLLLSDSGFYLCAWSRDTEAFFGQGTRLTVV.

This clone has just one count. The gene calls are TRBV5-4 and TRBJ2-1; 10 bases align to TRBD2. The ends lost 2 bases at V and 2 bases at J; junction bases unmatched: 1. CDR1 and CDR2 from the germline V gene are SGHNT and YYREEE (reference sequence). The CDR3 is 15 amino acids. CDR3 sequence reads: CASSFTSGAYNEQFF. CDR3 in DNA: TGTGCCAGCAGCTTTACTAGCGGGGCCTACAATGAGCAGTTCTTC.

The chain couples TRBV5-4 to TRBJ1-1; 7 bases are shared with TRBD1. Trimming at V came to 4 bases and at J to 6 bases, leaving 9 bases not matched to a gene. The germline CDR1 and CDR2 sequences are SGHNT and YYREEE (reference sequence). The length of the CDR3 is 14 residues. The CDR3 is CASSQGGGWAEAFF. The CDR3 DNA sequence: TGTGCCAGCAGCCAAGGAGGGGGCTGGGCTGAAGCTTTCTTT.

V is TRBV7-3 and J is TRBJ2-5, with TRBD2 matching 8 bases. Germline V gene lookup returns CDR1 SGHTA and CDR2 FQGTGA. V gave up 5 bases and J gave up 2 bases; unmatched junction bases: 7. This CDR3 is 15 amino acids long. CDR3 loop: CASSPTSGLQETQYF. DNA of the CDR3: TGTGCCAGCAGCCCAACTAGCGGACTACAAGAGACCCAGTACTTC.

The chain couples TRBV30 to TRBJ1-6; D is unclear. Germline V gene lookup returns CDR1 GTSNPN and CDR2 SVGIG (reference sequence). Trimming took 4 bases from V and 0 from J, leaving 10 bases between them. The CDR3 spans 15 residues. CDR3 residues: CAWNLKSSYNSPLHF. Written as DNA, the CDR3 is TGTGCCTGGAACCTGAAGAGCTCCTATAATTCACCCCTCCACTTT. Drawing the rest from reference TRBV30 and TRBJ1-6, the complete variable domain is SQTIHQWPATLVQPVGSPLSLECTVEGTSNPNLYWYRQAAGRGLQLLFYSVGIGQISSEVPQNLSASRPQDRQFILSSKKLLLSDSGFYLCAWNLKSSYNSPLHFGNGTRLTVT.

This chain joins TRBV12-5 and TRBJ2-5, with D perhaps matching TRBD1 (5 bases). V was trimmed by 1 base and J by 5 bases, leaving 20 bases between them. The germline V gene has CDR1 LGHNT and CDR2 FRNRAP. The CDR3 extends over 17 amino acids. CDR3 in DNA: TGTGCTAGTGGTTTGGGGATAGGGCCAGGGTCTTTGGAGACCCAGTACTTC. It codes for CASGLGIGPGSLETQYF.

This clone was found once. The V call is TRBV23-1, the J call TRBJ1-2; 8 bases map to TRBD1. TRBV23-1 is recorded as an ORF, its role being uncertain. Losses at the gene ends were 7 bases for V and 8 bases for J; bases not matched to a gene: 33. This CDR3 is 21 amino acids long. CDR3 region: CASTIPISCYYLSGQARGYTF. In nucleotides, the CDR3 is TGCGCCAGCACGATACCCATCAGTTGCTACTACCTCTCGGGACAGGCCAGAGGCTACACCTTC.

For this clone: The junction and the germline gene differ at one end; a read error may be behind it. This chain's CDR3 is CASSIRTGGNPPQHF. The CDR3 DNA reads as TGTGCCAGTAGTATTAGAACAGGCGGAAATCCGCCCCAGCATTTT. The V call is TRBV19, the J call TRBJ1-5; maybe TRBD1 (5 bases). Germline CDR1 LNHDA, CDR2 SQIVND (reference sequence). This CDR3 spans 15 amino acids. The variable domain in full, with the rest retrieved from reference TRBV19 and TRBJ1-5, is DGGITQSPKYLFRKEGQNVTLSCEQNLNHDAMYWYRQDPGQGLRLIYYSQIVNDFQKGDIAEGYSVSREKKESFPLTVTSAQKNPTAFYLCASSIRTGGNPPQHFGDGTRLSIL.

J is TRBJ1-2 and V is TRBV12-3 or TRBV12-4; D perhaps matches TRBD1 (6 bases). V was cut by 2 bases and J by 6 bases, with 10 bases left in between. The CDR3 spans 13 residues. The CDR3 region has the DNA TGTGCCAGCAGTTTATACACAGGGAATGGCTACACCTTC. Its translation: CASSLYTGNGYTF.